Following are 30 T cell receptor beta chains from one sample sequenced in a study of shared clonotypes between healthy human individuals. The protocol was immunoSEQ multiplex PCR, while the TCRdb copy is restricted to in-frame clones and leaves out a portion. The sample gives approximately 350,000 clones, 96% of which show up once; 0.32% is in the top ten. Sequencing input: memory CD8+ T cells sorted from blood. Specified subset: CD45RO+ cells pooled with CCR7-negative TemRA cells. The receptors derive from a man aged 25-45 years in good health.

The J gene is TRBJ2-7, the V gene TRBV18; TRBD2 agrees at 13 bases. The V gene end was trimmed by 2 bases and the J gene end by 7 bases; junction bases not matched to a gene: 8. The CDR3 totals 16 residues. Germline loops: CDR1 KGHSH, CDR2 LQKENI. CDR3 sequence (DNA): TGTGCCAGCTCACCAACCACGACTAGCGGGGGGTATGAGCAGTACTTC. Translated: CASSPTTTSGGYEQYF.

The chain links TRBV7-9 to TRBJ1-5; TRBD1 agrees at 9 bases. Germline V gene lookup returns CDR1 SEHNR and CDR2 FQNEAQ (reference sequence). The CDR3 extends over 15 amino acids. With V trimmed by 5 bases and J by 1 base, 3 bases remained unmatched. For the CDR3, the DNA is TGTGCCAGCAGCCCAGACAGGGGGAGCAATCAGCCCCAGCATTTT. Translated: CASSPDRGSNQPQHF. The full variable domain, completed using reference TRBV7-9 and TRBJ1-5, is DTGVSQNPRHKITKRGQNVTFRCDPISEHNRLYWYRQTLGQGPEFLTYFQNEAQLEKSRLLSDRFSAERPKGSFSTLEIQRTEQGDSAMYLCASSPDRGSNQPQHFGDGTRLSIL.

The V and J genes are TRBV5-1 and TRBJ2-5; 9 nucleotides line up with TRBD2. There are 16 residues in the CDR3. Germline CDR1 and CDR2: SGHRS and YFSETQ. V was pared by 7 bases and J by 1 base, with 11 bases of the junction left unmatched. Here the CDR3 DNA reads TGCGCCAGCGGGGGATACGCGGGAGGGCCCCAAGAGACCCAGTACTTC. Translating it yields CASGGYAGGPQETQYF.

V gene TRBV21-1 combines with J gene TRBJ2-7; TRBD2 was called by the table and not checked on the DNA. TRBV21-1 is deemed a pseudogene. The CDR3 covers 16 residues. The CDR3 is CASSKSSSGTAYEQYF. The CDR3 DNA reads as TGTGCCAGCAGCAAAAGCTCTAGCGGGACTGCCTACGAGCAGTACTTC.

The V and J genes are TRBV6-5 and TRBJ1-6, with a weak D call TRBD1 (6 bases). Germline CDR1 MNHEY, CDR2 SVGAGI. The V gene lost 5 bases and the J gene lost 14 bases, with 19 bases spanning the gap. The CDR3 consists of 14 residues. The CDR3 spells CASSPPGARRSLHF. For the CDR3, the DNA is TGTGCCAGCAGTCCCCCAGGGGCCCGAAGGTCCCTCCACTTT.

This clone was found once. The chain couples TRBV28 to TRBJ1-4; possible D gene TRBD1, 6 bases. Looked up from germline, CDR1 is MDHEN and CDR2 is SYDVKM. The CDR3 is 14 residues long. The V gene lost 8 bases and the J gene lost 5 bases, with 15 bases spanning the gap. CDR3 protein: CASQGPALNEKLFF. CDR3 nucleotides: TGTGCCAGCCAGGGGCCAGCGTTAAATGAAAAACTGTTTTTT.

The chain employs TRBV27 and TRBJ2-5, with D tentatively TRBD1 (5 bases). The germline V gene encodes CDR1 MNHEY and CDR2 SMNVEV (reference sequence). V gave up 2 bases and J gave up 1 base, with 11 bases separating them. There are 15 residues in the CDR3. Here the CDR3 reads CASSLTYRTQETQYF. Written as DNA, the CDR3 is TGTGCCAGCAGTTTAACGTACAGGACCCAAGAGACCCAGTACTTC.

The chain recombines TRBV2 with TRBJ2-1, with D tentatively TRBD2 (6 bases). CDR1 is SNHLY, CDR2 FYNNEI, per germline. V was pared by 4 bases and J by 0 bases, with 13 bases between. The CDR3 runs 16 residues. The CDR3, as DNA: TGTGCCAGCAGTGCCCGGGACTGGGGCTCCTACAATGAGCAGTTCTTC. Amino acids: CASSARDWGSYNEQFF.

The chain is built from TRBV28 and TRBJ1-2; D gene ambiguous. CDR1 and CDR2 (germline): MDHEN, SYDVKM. The CDR3 spans 12 residues. V lost 0 bases, J lost 7 bases, and 6 bases lay in between. CDR3 region: CASSLWGIGYTF. In DNA form, the CDR3 reads TGTGCCAGCAGTTTATGGGGAATTGGCTACACCTTC.

CDR3: CASTTNTGDTQYF. The CDR3 coding sequence is TGTGCCAGCACCACAAACACGGGGGATACGCAGTATTTT. The chain links TRBV11-3 to TRBJ2-3; a weak D match, TRBD2 (5 bases). This CDR3 comprises 13 residues. V was cut by 7 bases and J by 6 bases, with 14 bases left in between. From germline, CDR1 is SGHNT and CDR2 YENEEA.

The chain couples TRBV2 to TRBJ2-7; D gene uncertain. The germline V and J ends were trimmed by 7 bases and 0 bases, with 10 bases remaining between them. Looked up from germline, CDR1 is SNHLY and CDR2 is FYNNEI. There are 13 residues in the CDR3. The CDR3 region is CASKGGPSYEQYF. The CDR3 DNA sequence: TGTGCCAGCAAGGGTGGTCCCTCCTACGAGCAGTACTTC.

In its sample, this clone was seen once. The J gene is TRBJ1-3, the V gene TRBV11-2; D may be TRBD1 (6 bases). Germline-derived CDR1 and CDR2 are SGHAT and FQNNGV. V lost 3 bases, J lost 0 bases, and 9 bases lay in between. The CDR3 spans 15 residues. The CDR3 DNA follows: TGTGCCAGCAGCTTGACAGGACCCTCTGGAAACACCATATATTTT. Translation gives CASSLTGPSGNTIYF.

This clone showed up just a few times. V and J are TRBV6-6 and TRBJ2-7, with D possibly matching TRBD2 (6 bases). This CDR3 has 12 residues. V dropped 6 bases and J dropped 2 bases, with 8 bases sitting between them. Per the germline V gene, CDR1 is MNHNY and CDR2 is SVGAGI (reference sequence). The CDR3 region is CASRRDPYEQYF. The DNA for the CDR3 is TGTGCCAGCAGGCGGGACCCCTACGAGCAGTACTTC.

The V and J genes are TRBV4-1 and TRBJ2-1; TRBD1 aligns across 12 bases. V was clipped by 5 bases and J by 8 bases; unmatched bases: 7. The length of the CDR3 is 15 residues. Germline V CDR1 and CDR2: MGHRA, YSYEKL. The DNA of the CDR3 is TGCGCCAGCAGCTCCCGGGACAGGGGGCTCGATGAGCAGTTCTTC. Its translation: CASSSRDRGLDEQFF.

The chain couples TRBV6-6 to TRBJ2-5; D might be TRBD2 (6 bases). Trimming removed 5 bases from V and 1 base from J, with 11 bases in between. The CDR3 is made up of 14 amino acids. The germline V gene encodes CDR1 MNHNY and CDR2 SVGAGI (reference sequence). The CDR3 DNA reads as TGTGCCAGCAGTCTATCTAGCGCCCAAGAGACCCAGTACTTC. This encodes CASSLSSAQETQYF.

This chain connects TRBV6-5 to TRBJ2-1; D is perhaps TRBD2 (6 bases). The CDR3 has 15 amino acids. Germline CDR1 and CDR2: MNHEY and SVGAGI. The germline V and J ends were trimmed by 2 bases and 0 bases, with 8 bases remaining between them. Here the CDR3 reads CASSYMGGSYNEQFF. The DNA for the CDR3 is TGTGCCAGCAGTTACATGGGGGGCTCCTACAATGAGCAGTTCTTC.

The chain employs TRBV5-1 and TRBJ1-4; 7 nucleotides align to TRBD1. The CDR3 has 15 residues. Germline CDR1 reads SGHRS; CDR2 reads YFSETQ. With 0 bases clipped from V and 3 bases from J, the junction kept 2 bases outside the gene matches. CDR3 sequence: CASSLVGTANEKLFF. The CDR3 coding sequence is TGCGCCAGCAGCTTGGTGGGGACAGCTAATGAAAAACTGTTTTTT.

The chain links TRBV5-6 to TRBJ2-2; 8 bases are a match to TRBD2. Trimming at V came to 2 bases and at J to 3 bases, leaving 15 bases not matched to a gene. The CDR3 spans 19 residues. Looked up from germline, CDR1 is SGHDT and CDR2 is YYEEEE. Written as DNA, the CDR3 is TGTGCCAGCAGCTTCACGGCGGGAGGTATCAAATGGGACACCGGGGAGCTGTTTTTT. Translated, it gives CASSFTAGGIKWDTGELFF.

The chain uses TRBV7-9 and TRBJ2-7; no firm D call. Germline V gene sequence: CDR1 SEHNR, CDR2 FQNEAQ (reference sequence). Trimming shortened V by 6 bases and J by 4 bases, and 7 bases separated the two germline ends. This CDR3 has 11 amino acids. The DNA for the CDR3 is TGTGCCAGCAGTACCGATTACGAGCAGTACTTC. Translated, it gives CASSTDYEQYF.

V usage is TRBV29-1 and J usage is TRBJ2-2; 7 bases match TRBD2. Unmatched junction bases numbered 3, after V lost 6 bases and J lost 2 bases. The germline gives CDR1 SQVTM, CDR2 ANQGSEA. CDR3 size: 13 residues. The CDR3 is CSVTSLNTGELFF. The CDR3 DNA reads TGCAGCGTGACTAGCCTTAACACCGGGGAGCTGTTTTTT.

Here the CDR3 DNA reads TGCGCCAGCAGCCATATCTGGCAGAATGAAAAACTGTTTTTT. Its protein product is CASSHIWQNEKLFF. The J gene is TRBJ1-4, the V gene TRBV4-1; D not certain. Germline CDR1 is MGHRA and CDR2 is YSYEKL. CDR3 length equals 14 residues. V dropped 3 bases and J dropped 5 bases, with 10 bases sitting between them.

The chain has TRBV10-3 and TRBJ2-5, with a tentative D call TRBD2 (7 bases). The germline gives CDR1 ENHRY, CDR2 SYGVKD. This CDR3 region has 14 residues. With 7 bases removed from V and 7 bases from J, the gap between germline ends came to 19 bases. For the CDR3, the DNA is TGTGCCATCAAAGGGGGGGACCTAACGGGGACCCAGTACTTC. Protein product: CAIKGGDLTGTQYF.

The chain couples TRBV29-1 to TRBJ2-6; 7 bases agree with TRBD1. Germline V lookup: CDR1 SQVTM, CDR2 ANQGSEA. Trimming took 2 bases from V and 4 from J; bases not matched to a gene: 20. The CDR3 totals 20 residues. As DNA, the CDR3 is TGCAGCGTTGAAATTCGCCCCGGGACAGCCCTTTCTCTGGGGGCCAACGTCCTGACTTTC. Its protein product is CSVEIRPGTALSLGANVLTF.

V and J are TRBV11-1 and TRBJ2-1; 8 nucleotides align to TRBD1. Germline trimming cut 3 bases from V and 2 bases from J; bases unmatched to any gene: 3. The germline V gene encodes CDR1 SGHAT and CDR2 FQDESV (reference sequence). This CDR3 contains 15 residues. DNA for the CDR3: TGTGCCAGCAGCTTGACAGGGGTTCCCTACAATGAGCAGTTCTTC. Its translation: CASSLTGVPYNEQFF.

CDR3 bases: TGTGCCAGCAGCTTAGGAGAGTTAGCTCATAAGTTCTTC. This gives the protein CASSLGELAHKFF. The rearrangement links TRBV7-6 to TRBJ2-1; D unclear. Trimming took off 1 base at V and 14 bases at J, with 15 bases between the two ends. The CDR3 totals 13 residues. Germline V gene data show CDR1 as SGHVS and CDR2 as FNYEAQ.

The chain recombines TRBV7-2 with TRBJ2-3; 7 positions agree with TRBD2. Germline CDR1 reads SGHTA; CDR2 reads FQGNSA. The V gene end was trimmed by 1 base and the J gene end by 0 bases; junction bases not matched to a gene: 1. The CDR3 contains 15 residues. CDR3 sequence: CASSLEGGSTDTQYF. The CDR3 nucleotides read TGTGCCAGCAGCTTAGAGGGAGGGAGCACAGATACGCAGTATTTT.

The chain has TRBV29-1 and TRBJ2-3; 9 bases map to TRBD2. There are 18 residues in the CDR3. Germline CDR1 SQVTM, CDR2 ANQGSEA. J gave up 3 bases and V 0 bases, and 13 bases lay outside the gene matches. In DNA, the CDR3 is TGCAGCGTTGAAGAGAGGCCCATACTAGCGGGTATAACAGATACGCAGTATTTT. Its protein is CSVEERPILAGITDTQYF.

The gene calls are TRBV27 and TRBJ1-5, with TRBD1 matching over 7 bases. The CDR3 has 15 amino acids. Germline CDR1 MNHEY, CDR2 SMNVEV (reference sequence). Losses at the gene ends were 3 bases for V and 3 bases for J; bases not matched to a gene: 5. CDR3 nucleotide sequence: TGTGCCAGCAGTTTCGACAGGGCCTCCAATCAGCCCCAGCATTTT. It encodes CASSFDRASNQPQHF.

The chain is built from TRBV6-6 and TRBJ2-1, with D hard to call. This CDR3 has 14 residues. V lost 5 bases to trimming and J lost 0 bases, with 8 bases between them. Germline assignment: CDR1 MNHNY and CDR2 SVGAGI (reference sequence). The CDR3 DNA reads as TGTGCCAGCAGTGTGCAGAGCTCCTACAATGAGCAGTTCTTC. The encoded protein is CASSVQSSYNEQFF.

Remarks on this clone: Other DNA variants within this sample encode the same CDR3. V gene TRBV29-1 combines with J gene TRBJ2-7; D gene unclear. Trimming removed 4 bases at V and 0 bases at J, with 7 bases between. CDR3 length: 12 residues. Germline values: CDR1 SQVTM, CDR2 ANQGSEA. Here the CDR3 DNA reads TGCAGCGTTGCCGGTCCCTCCTACGAGCAGTACTTC. Its protein product is CSVAGPSYEQYF.